Listed below are T cell receptor beta chains from one sample, sequenced in a study of T cell responses to AZD1222 COVID-19 vaccine. Profiled with immunoSEQ multiplex PCR; TCRdb holds only in-frame clones, not every one. Of some 150,000 clones detected, around 88% appear once; the ten largest clones hold roughly 2%. The material was peripheral blood, obtained on day 0 of AZD1222 vaccination. These receptors all stem from an adult in good health. Each CDR3 is given with its conserved first and last residue. The order of the fields is V gene, CDR3 length, clone size, J gene, D gene, CDR3 protein, CDR3 DNA. D genes are given only for firm matches. The size of a clone is reported for some rows only, either as once, few or many, or as a class for expanded clones.

V: TRBV7-3; length: 14; size: NA; J: TRBJ1-3; D: TRBD1; CDR3: CASSLTGAGNTIYF; DNA: TGTGCCAGCAGCTTGACAGGGGCTGGAAACACCATATATTTT
V: TRBV28; length: 14; size: NA; J: TRBJ1-2; D: TRBD1; CDR3: CASSPPGQAIGYTF; DNA: TGTGCCAGCAGTCCTCCGGGACAGGCGATAGGCTACACCTTC
V: TRBV7-2; length: 13; size: NA; J: TRBJ1-2; D: NA; CDR3: CASSPPGGYGYTF; DNA: TGTGCCAGCAGCCCGCCGGGTGGCTATGGCTACACCTTC
V: TRBV19; length: 13; size: once; J: TRBJ1-1; D: NA; CDR3: CASRGEGYGEAFF; DNA: TGTGCCAGCCGAGGGGAGGGTTATGGTGAAGCTTTCTTT
V: TRBV5-8; length: 16; size: NA; J: TRBJ1-4; D: NA; CDR3: CASSLGSLATNEKLFF; DNA: TGTGCCAGCAGCTTGGGGTCATTAGCAACTAATGAAAAACTGTTTTTT
V: TRBV27; length: 15; size: NA; J: TRBJ2-7; D: TRBD1; CDR3: CASSFSGTGNMEQYF; DNA: TGTGCCAGCAGTTTCTCCGGGACAGGGAATATGGAGCAGTACTTC
V: TRBV19; length: 15; size: NA; J: TRBJ1-2; D: NA; CDR3: CASSIGPLKNYGYTF; DNA: TGTGCCAGTAGTATAGGACCCCTGAAGAACTATGGCTACACCTTC
V: TRBV28; length: 11; size: NA; J: TRBJ2-1; D: NA; CDR3: CASSGWFEQFF; DNA: TGTGCCAGCAGCGGGTGGTTTGAGCAGTTCTTC
V: TRBV24-1; length: 16; size: NA; J: TRBJ1-5; D: NA; CDR3: CATAGQIFYSNQPQHF; DNA: TGTGCCACCGCTGGACAGATTTTTTATAGCAATCAGCCCCAGCATTTT
V: TRBV6-2/TRBV6-3; length: 14; size: few; J: TRBJ2-7; D: TRBD2; CDR3: CASSYGTSSYEQYF; DNA: TGTGCCAGCAGTTACGGGACTAGCTCCTACGAGCAGTACTTC
V: TRBV4-2; length: 17; size: NA; J: TRBJ1-2; D: TRBD1; CDR3: CASSQETAGGAGYGYTF; DNA: TGTGCCAGCAGCCAAGAGACCGCAGGGGGCGCAGGCTATGGCTACACCTTC
V: TRBV19; length: 12; size: NA; J: TRBJ2-7; D: NA; CDR3: CAGSGPAYEQYF; DNA: TGTGCCGGTAGCGGACCGGCCTACGAGCAGTACTTC
V: TRBV25-1; length: 16; size: NA; J: TRBJ1-5; D: TRBD1; CDR3: CASRATGVTWNQPQHF; DNA: TGTGCCAGCAGGGCGACAGGGGTTACGTGGAATCAGCCCCAGCATTTT
V: TRBV6-2/TRBV6-3; length: 20; size: NA; J: TRBJ1-6; D: TRBD1; CDR3: CASSLRRGWTGGRPNSPLHF; DNA: TGTGCCAGCAGTTTGCGGCGGGGTTGGACAGGGGGCCGACCGAATTCACCCCTCCACTTT
V: TRBV28; length: 15; size: NA; J: TRBJ1-5; D: TRBD1; CDR3: CASSALDRAGEPQHF; DNA: TGTGCCAGCAGTGCGCTCGACAGGGCTGGGGAGCCCCAGCATTTT
V: TRBV6-6; length: 16; size: NA; J: TRBJ1-5; D: NA; CDR3: CASSRPRGSANQPQHF; DNA: TGTGCCAGCAGTCGTCCCCGGGGGAGCGCCAATCAGCCCCAGCATTTT
V: TRBV7-6; length: 15; size: NA; J: TRBJ1-2; D: NA; CDR3: CASSSRGLGGDGYTF; DNA: TGTGCCAGCAGCTCCCGGGGCCTCGGGGGCGATGGCTACACCTTC
V: TRBV25-1; length: 15; size: NA; J: TRBJ1-6; D: TRBD1; CDR3: CASSEMGQGNSPLHF; DNA: TGTGCCAGCAGTGAGATGGGACAGGGCAATTCACCCCTCCACTTT
V: TRBV7-9; length: 15; size: NA; J: TRBJ1-1; D: NA; CDR3: CASSLLVQGNTEAFF; DNA: TGTGCCAGCAGCTTACTCGTCCAGGGCAACACTGAAGCTTTCTTT
V: TRBV7-9; length: 13; size: NA; J: TRBJ2-5; D: NA; CDR3: CASRSSSGETQYF; DNA: TGTGCCAGCAGATCGAGTTCCGGAGAGACCCAGTACTTC
V: TRBV3-1/TRBV3-2; length: 14; size: NA; J: TRBJ1-6; D: NA; CDR3: CASSWDSYNSPLHF; DNA: TGTGCCAGCAGCTGGGACTCCTATAATTCACCCCTCCACTTT
V: TRBV27; length: 16; size: few; J: TRBJ1-5; D: NA; CDR3: CASSPGSSRSNQPQHF; DNA: TGTGCCAGCAGCCCAGGATCATCAAGGAGCAATCAGCCCCAGCATTTT
V: TRBV3-1/TRBV3-2; length: 14; size: NA; J: TRBJ2-1; D: NA; CDR3: CASSQDTGYREQFF; DNA: TGTGCCAGCAGCCAAGATACGGGGTATCGTGAGCAGTTCTTC
V: TRBV11-2; length: 15; size: NA; J: TRBJ2-3; D: NA; CDR3: CASSMDGSSRDTQYF; DNA: TGTGCCAGCAGCATGGATGGGTCTTCGAGGGATACGCAGTATTTT
V: TRBV19; length: 16; size: NA; J: TRBJ1-5; D: NA; CDR3: CASSIPSSAFNQPQHF; DNA: TGTGCCAGTAGTATCCCGTCCTCAGCGTTTAATCAGCCCCAGCATTTT
V: TRBV6-5; length: 16; size: once; J: TRBJ2-7; D: NA; CDR3: CASSNLGRLWSYEQYF; DNA: TGTGCCAGCAGTAACTTAGGGAGACTTTGGTCCTACGAGCAGTACTTC